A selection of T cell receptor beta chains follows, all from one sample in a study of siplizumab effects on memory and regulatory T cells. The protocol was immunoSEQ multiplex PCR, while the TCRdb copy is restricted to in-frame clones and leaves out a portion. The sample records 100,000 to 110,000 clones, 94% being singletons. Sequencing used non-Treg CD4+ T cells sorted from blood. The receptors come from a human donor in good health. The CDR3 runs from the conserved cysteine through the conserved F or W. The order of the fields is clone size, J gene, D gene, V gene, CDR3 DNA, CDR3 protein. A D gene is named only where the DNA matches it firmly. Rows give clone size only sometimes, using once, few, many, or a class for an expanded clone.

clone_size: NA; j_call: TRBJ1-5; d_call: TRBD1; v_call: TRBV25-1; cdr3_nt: TGTGCCAGCAGCCAGGGGGGCAATCAGCCCCAGCATTTT; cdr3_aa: CASSQGGNQPQHF
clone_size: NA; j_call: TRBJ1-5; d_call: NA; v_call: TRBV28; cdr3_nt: TGTGCCAGTCGGGAGGGGGATCAGCCCCAGCATTTT; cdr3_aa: CASREGDQPQHF
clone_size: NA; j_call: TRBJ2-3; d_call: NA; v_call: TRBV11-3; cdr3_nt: TGTGCCAGCAGCTTAGCCGGAACCAGCACAGATACGCAGTATTTT; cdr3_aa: CASSLAGTSTDTQYF
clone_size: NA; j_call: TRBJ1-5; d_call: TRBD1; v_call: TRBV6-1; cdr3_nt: TGTGCCAGCAGAGTGGGGACAGCCCCCGATCAGCCCCAGCATTTT; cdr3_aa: CASRVGTAPDQPQHF
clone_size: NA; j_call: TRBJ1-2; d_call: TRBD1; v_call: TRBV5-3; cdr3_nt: TGTGCCAGAAGCCACTGGACTGACAGGGCCGTCTTCTATGGCTACACCTTC; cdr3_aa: CARSHWTDRAVFYGYTF
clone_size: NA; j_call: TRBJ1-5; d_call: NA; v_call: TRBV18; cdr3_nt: TGTGCCAGCTCACAACAGAATAGCAATCAGCCCCAGCATTTT; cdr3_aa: CASSQQNSNQPQHF
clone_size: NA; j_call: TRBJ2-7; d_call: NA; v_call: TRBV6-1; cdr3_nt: TGTGCCAGCAGGAGGACAGCCTACGAGCAGTACTTC; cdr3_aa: CASRRTAYEQYF
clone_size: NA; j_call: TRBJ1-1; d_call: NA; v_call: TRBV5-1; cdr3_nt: TGCGCCAGCAGCAGAACCGGGACGCTCGGTAACACTGAAGCTTTCTTT; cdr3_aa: CASSRTGTLGNTEAFF
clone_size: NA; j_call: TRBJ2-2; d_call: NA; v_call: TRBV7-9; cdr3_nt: TGTGCCAGCACCCTACGACAGGGGAGGGGAACCGGGGAGCTGTTTTTT; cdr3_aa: CASTLRQGRGTGELFF
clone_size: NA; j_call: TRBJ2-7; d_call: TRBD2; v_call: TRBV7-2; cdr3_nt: TGTGCCAGCAGCTTAGTTAGCGGGAGGGCCGGCGAGCAGTACTTC; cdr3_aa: CASSLVSGRAGEQYF
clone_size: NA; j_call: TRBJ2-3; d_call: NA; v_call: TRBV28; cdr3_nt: TGTGCCAGCAGTTCAGAGCAGGGGACAGATACGCAGTATTTT; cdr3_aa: CASSSEQGTDTQYF
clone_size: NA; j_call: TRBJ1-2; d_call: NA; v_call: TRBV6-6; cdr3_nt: TGTGCCAGCAGTATATCGGTCAACTATGGCTACACCTTC; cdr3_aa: CASSISVNYGYTF
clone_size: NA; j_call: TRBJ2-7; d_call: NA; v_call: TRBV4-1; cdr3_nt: TGCGCCAGCAGCCAAGAATTCAACGGGGGCTACGAGCAGTACTTC; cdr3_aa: CASSQEFNGGYEQYF
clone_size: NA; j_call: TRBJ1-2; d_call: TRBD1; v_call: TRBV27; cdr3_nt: TGTGCCAGCAGCAGAGACAGGGGGCGGTACTATGGCTACACCTTC; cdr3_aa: CASSRDRGRYYGYTF
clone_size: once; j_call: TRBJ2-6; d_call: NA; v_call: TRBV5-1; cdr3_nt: TGCGCCAGCAGCTTGGGTTTGACGGGCGACATATCTGGGGCCAACGTCCTGACTTTC; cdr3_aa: CASSLGLTGDISGANVLTF
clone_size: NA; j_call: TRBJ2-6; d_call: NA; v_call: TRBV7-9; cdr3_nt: TGTGCCAGCAGCTTGAGCTCTGGGGCCAACGTCCTGACTTTC; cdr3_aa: CASSLSSGANVLTF
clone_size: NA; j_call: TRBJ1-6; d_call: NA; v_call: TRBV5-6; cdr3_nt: TGTGCCAGCAGCTTGGAGTTGGGGAGCTCCTATAATTCACCCCTCCACTTT; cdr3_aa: CASSLELGSSYNSPLHF
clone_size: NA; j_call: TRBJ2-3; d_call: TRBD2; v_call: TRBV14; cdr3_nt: TGTGCCAGCAGCTACGGGACTACTGATACGCAGTATTTT; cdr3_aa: CASSYGTTDTQYF
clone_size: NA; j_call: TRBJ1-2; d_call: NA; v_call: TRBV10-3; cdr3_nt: TGTGCCATCAGTGGACTAAGGGCTGAGGGCTACACCTTC; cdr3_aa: CAISGLRAEGYTF
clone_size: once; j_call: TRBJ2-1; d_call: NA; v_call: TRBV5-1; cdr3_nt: TGCGCCAGCAGCTTGATTCGACCTGAGCAGTTCTTC; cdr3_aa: CASSLIRPEQFF
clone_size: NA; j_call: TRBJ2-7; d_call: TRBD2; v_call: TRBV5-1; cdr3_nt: TGCGCCAGCAGCGATAGCGGGAGCGTAAACGAGCAGTACTTC; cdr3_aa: CASSDSGSVNEQYF
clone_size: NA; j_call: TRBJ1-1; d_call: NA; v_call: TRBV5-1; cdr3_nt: TGCGCCAGCAGCTTCGGCAGCATGAACACTGAAGCTTTCTTT; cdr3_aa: CASSFGSMNTEAFF
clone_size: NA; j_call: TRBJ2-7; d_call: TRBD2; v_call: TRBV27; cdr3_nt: TGTGCCAGCAGTTTATCAGGGAGGGCGGCCTACGAGCAGTACTTC; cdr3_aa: CASSLSGRAAYEQYF
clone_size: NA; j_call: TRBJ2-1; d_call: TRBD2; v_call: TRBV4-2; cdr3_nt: TGTGCCAGCAGCCAAGAATTGGCTAGCGGCGAGCAGTTCTTC; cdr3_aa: CASSQELASGEQFF
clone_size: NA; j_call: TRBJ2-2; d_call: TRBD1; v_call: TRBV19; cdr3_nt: TGTGCCAGTACCCCGGGACAGGGAAGCACCGGGGAGCTGTTTTTT; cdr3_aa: CASTPGQGSTGELFF
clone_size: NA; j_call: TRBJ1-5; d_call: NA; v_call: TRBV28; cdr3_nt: TGTGCCAGCAGTTTTCGGTCATCGGGGGTCGGTCAGCCCCAGCATTTT; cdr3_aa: CASSFRSSGVGQPQHF
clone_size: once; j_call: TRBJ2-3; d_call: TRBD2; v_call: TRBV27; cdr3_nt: TGTGCCAGCAGTATCGGGACTAGCGGTGCAGATACGCAGTATTTT; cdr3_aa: CASSIGTSGADTQYF
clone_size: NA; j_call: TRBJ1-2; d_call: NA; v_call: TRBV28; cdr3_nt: TGTGCCAGCATGAGCCAGGGCCCTAACTATGGCTACACCTTC; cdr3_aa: CASMSQGPNYGYTF
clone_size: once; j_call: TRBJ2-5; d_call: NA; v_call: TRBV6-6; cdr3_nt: TGTGCCAGCGGACGAAGGGAAGAGACCCAGTACTTC; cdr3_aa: CASGRREETQYF
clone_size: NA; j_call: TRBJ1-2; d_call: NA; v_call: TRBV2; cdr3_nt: TGTGCCAGCAGTGAAGGTAGAGGTCAGGGAACCGGCTACACCTTC; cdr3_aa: CASSEGRGQGTGYTF
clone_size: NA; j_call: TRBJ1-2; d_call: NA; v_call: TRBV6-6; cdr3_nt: TGTGCCAGCAGTTACCCCACCGGCTACACCTTC; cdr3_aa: CASSYPTGYTF
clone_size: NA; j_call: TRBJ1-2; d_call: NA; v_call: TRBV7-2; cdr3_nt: TGTGCCAGCAGCTTACACAGGACTAACTATGGCTACACCTTC; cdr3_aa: CASSLHRTNYGYTF
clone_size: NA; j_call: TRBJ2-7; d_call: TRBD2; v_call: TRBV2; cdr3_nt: TGTGCCAGCAGGCGGGAGGGGGACGAGCAGTACTTC; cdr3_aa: CASRREGDEQYF
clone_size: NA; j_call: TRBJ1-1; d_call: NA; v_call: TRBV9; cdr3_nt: TGTGCCAGCAGCGCTTCGGGAGACACTGAAGCTTTCTTT; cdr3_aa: CASSASGDTEAFF
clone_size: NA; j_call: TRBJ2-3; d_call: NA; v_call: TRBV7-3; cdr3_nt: TGTGCCAGCAGCTTAGAGGCGGATACGCAGTATTTT; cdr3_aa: CASSLEADTQYF
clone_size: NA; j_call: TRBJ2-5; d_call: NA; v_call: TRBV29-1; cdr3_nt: TGCAGCGCATCCGGGCCCGACGGGACCCAGTACTTC; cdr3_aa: CSASGPDGTQYF
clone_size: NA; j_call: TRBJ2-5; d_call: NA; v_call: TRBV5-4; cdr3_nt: TGTGCCAGCACGTCCGGGATACAAGAGACCCAGTACTTC; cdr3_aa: CASTSGIQETQYF
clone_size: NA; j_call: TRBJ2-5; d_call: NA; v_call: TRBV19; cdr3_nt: TGTGCCAGTGGGGACGGCAACCAAGAGACCCAGTACTTC; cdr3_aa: CASGDGNQETQYF
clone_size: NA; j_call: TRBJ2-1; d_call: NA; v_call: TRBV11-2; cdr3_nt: TGTGCCAGCAGCTTAGGCAGTTGGACCTACAATGAGCAGTTCTTC; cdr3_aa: CASSLGSWTYNEQFF
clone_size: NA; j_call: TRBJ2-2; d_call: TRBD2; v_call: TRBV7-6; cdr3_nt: TGTGCCAGCCGACGGGAGGGAAACACCGGGGAGCTGTTTTTT; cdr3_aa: CASRREGNTGELFF
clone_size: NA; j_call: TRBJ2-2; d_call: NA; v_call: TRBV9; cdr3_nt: TGTGCCAGCAGCGTAGGTATAGCTGGGCTCGGGGAGCTGTTTTTT; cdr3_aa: CASSVGIAGLGELFF
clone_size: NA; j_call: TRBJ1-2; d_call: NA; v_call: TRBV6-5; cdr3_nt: TGTGCCAGCAGTTCCCAAAGGGGGGGGGAATATGGCTACACCTTC; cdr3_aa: CASSSQRGGEYGYTF
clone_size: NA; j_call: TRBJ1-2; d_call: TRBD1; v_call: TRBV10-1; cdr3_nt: TGCGCCAACTACACACAGGGGAACTATGGCTACACCTTC; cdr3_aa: CANYTQGNYGYTF
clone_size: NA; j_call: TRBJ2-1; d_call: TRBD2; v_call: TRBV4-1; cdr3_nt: TGCGCCAGCAGCCAAGTCGTTTCTAGCGGGAGTTACGGGCCGTTCTTC; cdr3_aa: CASSQVVSSGSYGPFF
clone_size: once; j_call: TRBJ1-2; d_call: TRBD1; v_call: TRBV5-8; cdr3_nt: TGTGCCAGCAGCCAACGGACAGGGGGCTATGGCTACACCTTC; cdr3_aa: CASSQRTGGYGYTF
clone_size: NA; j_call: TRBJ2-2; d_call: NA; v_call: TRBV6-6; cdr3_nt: TGTGCCAGCAGTTTCGACCTCAACACCGGGGAGCTGTTTTTT; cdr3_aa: CASSFDLNTGELFF
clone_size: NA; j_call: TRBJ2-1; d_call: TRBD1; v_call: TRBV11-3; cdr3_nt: TGTGCCAGCAGCTCACACCCGGGACAGGGAGGCAATGAGCAGTTCTTC; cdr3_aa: CASSSHPGQGGNEQFF
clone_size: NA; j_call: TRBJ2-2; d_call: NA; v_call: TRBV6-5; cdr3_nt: TGTGCCAGCAGTGACCGAAACGACGGGGAGCTGTTTTTT; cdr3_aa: CASSDRNDGELFF
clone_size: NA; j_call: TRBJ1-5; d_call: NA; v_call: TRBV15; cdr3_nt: TGTGCCACCAGCAGAGGGATCACCTTGGAAAGCAATCAGCCCCAGCATTTT; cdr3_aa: CATSRGITLESNQPQHF
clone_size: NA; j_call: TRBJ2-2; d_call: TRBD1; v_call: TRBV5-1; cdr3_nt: TGCGCCAGCAGCGTAGACGGACAGGGCGTCGGGGAGCTGTTTTTT; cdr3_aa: CASSVDGQGVGELFF
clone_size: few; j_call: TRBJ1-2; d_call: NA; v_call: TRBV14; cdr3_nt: TGTGCCAGCAGCCAAGTGAGTCTAGGCTATGGCTACACCTTC; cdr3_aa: CASSQVSLGYGYTF
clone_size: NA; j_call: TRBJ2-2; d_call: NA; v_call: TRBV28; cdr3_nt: TGTGCCAGCAGTTCCCCAGGGGTTAAAGAGCTGTTTTTT; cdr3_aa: CASSSPGVKELFF
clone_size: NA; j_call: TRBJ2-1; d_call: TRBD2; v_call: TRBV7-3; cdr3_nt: TGTGCCAGCAGCTCCCGGACTAGTTGGAGCAATGAGCAGTTCTTC; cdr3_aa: CASSSRTSWSNEQFF
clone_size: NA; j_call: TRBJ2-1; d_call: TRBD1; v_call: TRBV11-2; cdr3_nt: TGTGCCAGCAGCGCGGACAGGGGGTCCTACAATGAGCAGTTCTTC; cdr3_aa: CASSADRGSYNEQFF